Here is one T cell receptor beta chain with its context. The antigen remains unidentified. TCRdb reprocessed the 5' RACE reads with MiXCR, giving one entry per CDR3 protein. The table has about 330,000 distinct CDR3 sequences, 6.5% to 10% seen once. The sample comes from a study of CD8 T cells in ankylosing spondylitis. Study conclusions and caveats: Reportedly, disease-linked clones are significantly enriched in ankylosing spondylitis patients' matched synovial fluid. Blood from ankylosing spondylitis patients appeared to carry a characteristic roughly eight-variant TCR beta motif.

The CDR3 totals 16 residues. Between the trimmed V and J ends, which lost 4 bases and 4 bases, there was a span of 18 bases. CDR1 and CDR2 (germline): SGDLS, YYNGEE. The sample was blood, either unsorted or a sorted T cell fraction (not recorded which). This TCR was recovered from a male donor with ankylosing spondylitis. The chain combines TRBV9 with TRBJ2-1, with D tentatively TRBD1 or TRBD2 (6 bases each). CDR3 DNA: TGTGCCAGCAGCTCCCAAAGGGGGGCGATTTACAATGAGCAGTTCTTC. Translation gives CASSSQRGAIYNEQFF.